A single sample gave rise to the 11 T cell receptor beta chains below, sequenced in a study of response to subunit inactivated influenza vaccine (dated by TCRdb to the late 2010s). The library came from RT-PCR. TCRdb records Illumina HiSeq 2500 as the sequencer. TCRdb trimmed public reads at Q25 via fastp, called clones via MiXCR and kept in-frame beta chains. Here each entry gathers all rows of one CDR3 protein and keeps the most common genes and DNA. This sample has roughly 670,000 distinct CDR3 sequences in its table, and approximately 14% of those were observed once. The ten biggest clones cover 7.5% to 9% of the sample. Here the sequenced sample was PBMCs from blood, taken approximately 15 days before vaccination. The receptors derive from a man over 45 who received an inactivated influenza vaccine. Donor details come from another sample of the same person, matched by shared clones.

This clonotype has ten or more counts. The chain combines TRBV7-9 with TRBJ2-1; D not certain. Germline V gives CDR1 SEHNR, CDR2 FQNEAQ (reference sequence). The CDR3 totals 11 residues. V was clipped by 6 bases and J by 8 bases, with 8 bases between them. The CDR3: CASSRRDEQFF. The CDR3 DNA sequence: TGTGCCAGCAGTCGACGGGATGAGCAGTTCTTC.

The CDR3 sequence: CASSALNERSPLHF. The DNA for the CDR3 is TGTGCCAGCAGCGCGTTAAACGAACGATCACCCCTCCACTTT. The chain recombines TRBV9 with TRBJ1-6, with D hard to call. CDR1 SGDLS and CDR2 YYNGEE come from the germline V gene. The CDR3 is 14 amino acids. Trimming took off 3 bases at V and 10 bases at J, with 14 bases between the two ends.

The chain recombines TRBV14 with TRBJ2-7; TRBD2 might be the D (6 bases). Germline V gives CDR1 SGHDN, CDR2 FVKESK. V shed 3 bases and J shed 0 bases, with 15 bases lying between them. This CDR3 has 16 residues. The CDR3 DNA reads TGTGCCAGCAGCCACTTAACTAGCCGAAGCTCCTACGAGCAGTACTTC. It codes for CASSHLTSRSSYEQYF. The variable domain in full, with the rest retrieved from reference TRBV14 and TRBJ2-7, is EAGVTQFPSHSVIEKGQTVTLRCDPISGHDNLYWYRRVMGKEIKFLLHFVKESKQDESGMPNNRFLAERTGGTYSTLKVQPAELEDSGVYFCASSHLTSRSSYEQYFGPGTRLTVT.

This clonotype was detected a few times. This chain uses TRBV6-1 with TRBJ2-7; 9 nucleotides line up with TRBD1. Germline V gene sequence: CDR1 MNHNS, CDR2 SASEGT. V lost 6 bases and J lost 9; bases outside the gene matches: 9. The CDR3 spans 13 residues. CDR3 residues: CASSPPGQGMQYF. Here the CDR3 DNA reads TGTGCCAGCAGCCCCCCGGGACAGGGAATGCAGTACTTC.

The chain combines TRBV5-1 with TRBJ2-7; maybe TRBD1 (6 bases). CDR1 and CDR2 (germline): SGHRS, YFSETQ. The CDR3 has 13 amino acids. Trimming removed 4 bases at V and 5 bases at J, with 13 bases between. CDR3 coding DNA: TGCGCCAGCAGCCCGGGACGGGACAACGAGCAGTACTTC. Translation: CASSPGRDNEQYF.

The V gene is TRBV9, the J gene TRBJ2-3; 14 bases line up with TRBD2. The CDR3 consists of 16 residues. Germline V gives CDR1 SGDLS, CDR2 YYNGEE. With 4 bases clipped from V and 3 bases from J, the junction kept 4 bases outside the gene matches. The CDR3 bases are TGTGCCAGCAGCACGAGACTAGCGGGGGGGACAGATACGCAGTATTTT. It encodes CASSTRLAGGTDTQYF.

V and J are TRBV5-1 and TRBJ2-1, with 9 bases fitting TRBD2. The CDR3 is made up of 18 amino acids. Per germline, CDR1 SGHRS and CDR2 YFSETQ. V lost 0 bases, J lost 8 bases, and 15 bases stayed unmatched. CDR3 residues: CASSLAPIGRGGLDEQFF. The CDR3 DNA sequence: TGCGCCAGCAGCTTGGCCCCAATTGGGCGGGGGGGCTTGGATGAGCAGTTCTTC.

This clonotype has at least ten counts. V gene TRBV10-3 combines with J gene TRBJ1-2, with a weak D call TRBD1 (5 bases). Per the germline V gene, CDR1 is ENHRY and CDR2 is SYGVKD. CDR3 size: 15 residues. V was pared by 4 bases and J by 4 bases, with 16 bases between. DNA for the CDR3: TGTGCCATCAGTGCTGGAGGGGCACGGGGCTATGGCTACACCTTC. As protein: CAISAGGARGYGYTF.

This clonotype was observed at least ten times. J is TRBJ1-5 and V is TRBV20-1, with 11 bases matching TRBD1. V dropped 4 bases and J dropped 2; count of bases not matched to a gene: 10. The CDR3 extends over 17 amino acids. The germline gives CDR1 DFQATT, CDR2 SNEGSKA (reference sequence). DNA for the CDR3: TGCAGTGCTACGGGACAGGGGGTGGTTGGTGGCAATCAGCCCCAGCATTTT. Protein product: CSATGQGVVGGNQPQHF.

This clonotype was observed a few times. This chain links TRBV7-2 with TRBJ2-5, with TRBD2 as a possible D gene (7 bases). Between the trimmed V and J ends, which lost 4 bases and 5 bases, there was a span of 17 bases. This CDR3 region has 15 residues. Germline values: CDR1 SGHTA, CDR2 FQGNSA. The CDR3 loop reads CASSSRDGGRETQYF. The CDR3, as DNA: TGTGCCAGCAGCTCTCGGGACGGGGGGCGGGAGACCCAGTACTTC.

This clonotype was seen a few times. The chain is built from TRBV12-3 or TRBV12-4 and TRBJ2-1; TRBD2 matches at 10 bases. The V gene end was trimmed by 6 bases and the J gene end by 5 bases; junction bases not matched to a gene: 7. The length of the CDR3 is 15 residues. The CDR3 DNA reads as TGTGCCAGCAGGAGCGGGACTAGCGTACACAATGAGCAGTTCTTC. It encodes CASRSGTSVHNEQFF.